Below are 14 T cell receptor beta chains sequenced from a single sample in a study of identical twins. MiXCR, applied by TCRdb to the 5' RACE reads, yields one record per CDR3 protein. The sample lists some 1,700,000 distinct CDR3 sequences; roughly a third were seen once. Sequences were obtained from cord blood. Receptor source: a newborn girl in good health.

The CDR3 loop is CASSPVELAPSYNEQFF. For the CDR3, the DNA is TGTGCCAGCAGTCCCGTGGAACTAGCGCCTTCCTACAATGAGCAGTTCTTC. The V call is TRBV28, the J call TRBJ2-1, with TRBD2 identical over 7 bases. This CDR3 has 17 amino acids. Germline CDR1 reads MDHEN; CDR2 reads SYDVKM. V lost 5 bases to trimming and J lost 1 base; unmatched junction nucleotides: 11. Variable domain in full (rest from reference TRBV28 and TRBJ2-1): DVKVTQSSRYLVKRTGEKVFLECVQDMDHENMFWYRQDPGLGLRLIYFSYDVKMKEKGDIPEGYSVSREKKERFSLILESASTNQTSMYLCASSPVELAPSYNEQFFGPGTRLTVL.

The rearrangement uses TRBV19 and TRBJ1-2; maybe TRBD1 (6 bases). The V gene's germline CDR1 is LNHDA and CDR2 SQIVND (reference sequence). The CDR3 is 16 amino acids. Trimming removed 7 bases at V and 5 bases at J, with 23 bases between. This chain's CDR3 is CASMEGYREAKYGYTF. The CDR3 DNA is TGTGCCAGTATGGAAGGTTACAGGGAGGCGAAGTATGGCTACACCTTC.

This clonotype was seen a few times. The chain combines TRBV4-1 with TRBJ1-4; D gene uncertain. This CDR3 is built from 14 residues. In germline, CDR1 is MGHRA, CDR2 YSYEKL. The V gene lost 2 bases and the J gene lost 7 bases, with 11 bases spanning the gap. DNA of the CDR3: TGCGCCAGCAGCCAAAGGGTGGTTCGTGAAAAACTGTTTTTT. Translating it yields CASSQRVVREKLFF.

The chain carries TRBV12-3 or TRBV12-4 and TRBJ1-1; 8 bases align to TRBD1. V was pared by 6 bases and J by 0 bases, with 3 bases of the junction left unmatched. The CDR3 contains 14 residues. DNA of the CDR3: TGTGCCAGCAGGCCCAGGGGGCTGAACACTGAAGCTTTCTTT. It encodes CASRPRGLNTEAFF.

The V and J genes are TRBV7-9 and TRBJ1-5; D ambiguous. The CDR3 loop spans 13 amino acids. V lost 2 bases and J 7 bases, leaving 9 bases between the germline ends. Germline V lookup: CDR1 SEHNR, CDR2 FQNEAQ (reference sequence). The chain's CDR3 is CASSLNPEQPQHF. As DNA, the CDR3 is TGTGCCAGCAGCTTAAACCCGGAGCAGCCCCAGCATTTT.

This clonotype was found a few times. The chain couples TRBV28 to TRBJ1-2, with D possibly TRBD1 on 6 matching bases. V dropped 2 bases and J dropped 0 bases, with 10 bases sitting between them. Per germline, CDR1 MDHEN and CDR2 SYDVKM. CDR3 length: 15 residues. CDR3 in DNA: TGTGCCAGCAGTTTAAAAACAGGGACTAACTATGGCTACACCTTC. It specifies CASSLKTGTNYGYTF.

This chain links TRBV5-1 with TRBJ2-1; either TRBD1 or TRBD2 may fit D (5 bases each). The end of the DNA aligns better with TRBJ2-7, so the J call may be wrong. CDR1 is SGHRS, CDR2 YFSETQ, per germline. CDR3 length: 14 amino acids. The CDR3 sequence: CASSDRDHYNEQYF. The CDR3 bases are TGCGCCAGCAGCGATCGGGACCATTACAATGAGCAGTACTTC.

The CDR3 nucleotides are TGCGCCAGCAGCCAAGTTTCCTCCAGAGACGTCGGCAATGAGCAGTTCTTC. Protein product: CASSQVSSRDVGNEQFF. The chain couples TRBV4-1 to TRBJ2-1; D not resolved. From germline, CDR1 is MGHRA and CDR2 YSYEKL. This CDR3 is 17 amino acids long. V gave up 1 base and J gave up 6 bases, with 19 bases separating them.

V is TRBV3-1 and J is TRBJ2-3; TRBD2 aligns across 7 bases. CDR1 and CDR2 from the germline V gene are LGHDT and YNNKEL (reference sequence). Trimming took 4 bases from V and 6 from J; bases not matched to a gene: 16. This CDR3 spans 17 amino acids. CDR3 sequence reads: CASSLWSRGESRDTQYF. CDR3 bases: TGTGCCAGCAGCCTCTGGTCACGGGGGGAATCCAGGGATACGCAGTATTTT.

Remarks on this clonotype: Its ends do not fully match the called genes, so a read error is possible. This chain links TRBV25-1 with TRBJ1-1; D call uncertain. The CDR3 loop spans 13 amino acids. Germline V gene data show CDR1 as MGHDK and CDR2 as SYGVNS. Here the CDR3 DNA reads TGTGCCAGCAGCAGGAGGCTGAACGCTGAAGCTTTCTTT. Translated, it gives CASSRRLNAEAFF. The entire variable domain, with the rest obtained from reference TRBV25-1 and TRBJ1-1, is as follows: EADIYQTPRYLVIGTGKKITLECSQTMGHDKMYWYQQDPGMELHLIHYSYGVNSTEKGDLSSESTVSRIRTEHFPLTLESARPSHTSQYLCASSRRLNAEAFFGQGTRLTVV.

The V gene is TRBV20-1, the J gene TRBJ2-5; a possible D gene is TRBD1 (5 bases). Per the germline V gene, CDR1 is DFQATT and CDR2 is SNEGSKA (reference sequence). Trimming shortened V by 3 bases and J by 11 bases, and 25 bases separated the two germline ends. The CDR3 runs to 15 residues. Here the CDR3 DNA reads TGCAGTGCTAGCCCGCCCCCTTGGGGCTACAATGAGCAGTACTTC. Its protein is CSASPPPWGYNEQYF.

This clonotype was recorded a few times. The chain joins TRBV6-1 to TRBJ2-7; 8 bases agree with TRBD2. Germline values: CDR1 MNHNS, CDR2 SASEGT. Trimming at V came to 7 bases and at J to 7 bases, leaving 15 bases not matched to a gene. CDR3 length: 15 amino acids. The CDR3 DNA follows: TGTGCCAGCACTACAGCGGGAGCCCCCTACAATGAGCAGTACTTC. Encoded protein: CASTTAGAPYNEQYF.

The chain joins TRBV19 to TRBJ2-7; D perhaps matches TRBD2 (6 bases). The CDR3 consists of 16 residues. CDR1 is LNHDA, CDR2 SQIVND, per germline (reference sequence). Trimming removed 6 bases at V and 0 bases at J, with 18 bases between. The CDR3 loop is CASRVPEAGSSYEQYF. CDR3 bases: TGTGCCAGTAGAGTTCCGGAGGCGGGAAGCTCCTACGAGCAGTACTTC.

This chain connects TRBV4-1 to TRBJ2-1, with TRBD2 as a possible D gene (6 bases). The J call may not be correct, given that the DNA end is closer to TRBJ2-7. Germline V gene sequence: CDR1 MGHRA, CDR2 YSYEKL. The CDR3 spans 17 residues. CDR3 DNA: TGCGCCAGCAGCCAAGGGTTTTGGCTAGCGTACTACAATGAGCAGTACTTC. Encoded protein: CASSQGFWLAYYNEQYF.